This passage covers 31 T cell receptor beta chains from one sample sequenced in a study of OX40 agonist ivuxolimab in advanced cancers. Profiled with immunoSEQ multiplex PCR; TCRdb holds only in-frame clones, not every one. Altogether under 80,000 clones are present, roughly four fifths being singletons, with the ten largest covering around 5%. The source material was CD4+ or CD8+ T cells sorted from blood, sampled in a trial of the OX40 agonist ivuxolimab. These receptors came from an adult with an advanced solid tumor such as melanoma, head and neck, liver or kidney cancer.

This clone was observed a handful of times. The genes are TRBV27 and TRBJ1-2, with D perhaps TRBD1 (6 bases). Germline V gene sequence: CDR1 MNHEY, CDR2 SMNVEV (reference sequence). The CDR3 consists of 15 residues. V lost 4 bases and J 5 bases, leaving 17 bases between the germline ends. The DNA for the CDR3 is TGTGCCAGCAGTTCCGCCACAGGGCTCAATTATGGCTACACCTTC. Its translation: CASSSATGLNYGYTF.

The rearrangement links TRBV5-6 to TRBJ2-7, with TRBD2 matching 12 bases. The CDR3 covers 15 residues. The V gene's germline CDR1 is SGHDT and CDR2 YYEEEE. The junction had 8 bases not matched to a gene; V was cut back by 5 bases and J by 5 bases. CDR3 amino acids: CASRPLAGGPNEQYF. The CDR3 bases are TGTGCCAGCAGACCACTAGCGGGAGGCCCCAACGAGCAGTACTTC.

The chain is built from TRBV21-1 and TRBJ2-3; the table assigns TRBD1, which was not confirmed against the DNA. TRBV21-1 is a known pseudogene. The CDR3 sequence is 15 residues long. CDR3 bases: TGTGCCAGCAGCAGTTGGGACACTAACACAGATACGCAGTATTTT. This sequence encodes CASSSWDTNTDTQYF.

V and J are TRBV6-1 and TRBJ2-1, with D maybe TRBD1 (6 bases). Germline V gives CDR1 MNHNS, CDR2 SASEGT. There are 13 residues in the CDR3. V lost 7 bases to trimming and J lost 9 bases, with 16 bases between them. The CDR3 here is CASTLLQGSEQFF. CDR3 coding DNA: TGTGCCAGCACCCTACTTCAGGGGAGTGAGCAGTTCTTC.

The chain links TRBV11-1 to TRBJ2-2; D call uncertain. Germline assignment: CDR1 SGHAT and CDR2 FQDESV (reference sequence). This CDR3 has 12 residues. V was pared by 5 bases and J by 6 bases, with 7 bases between. Here the CDR3 DNA reads TGTGCCAGCAGCCTTTTTTCCGGGGAGCTGTTTTTT. This encodes CASSLFSGELFF.

The rearrangement uses TRBV28 and TRBJ1-1, with TRBD1 matching 10 bases. CDR3 length equals 15 residues. After removal of 5 bases from V and 4 bases from J, the junction contained 7 bases not matched to a gene. Germline CDR1 MDHEN, CDR2 SYDVKM. CDR3 protein: CASSLPGQGSTEAFF. In nucleotides, the CDR3 is TGTGCCAGCAGTCTCCCGGGACAGGGGAGCACTGAAGCTTTCTTT.

The genes are TRBV7-9 and TRBJ1-1, with 7 bases that match TRBD1. V lost 1 base and J lost 8; bases outside the gene matches: 4. Germline V gene lookup returns CDR1 SEHNR and CDR2 FQNEAQ (reference sequence). This CDR3 is built from 13 residues. The CDR3 reads CASSLGQGTEAFF. For the CDR3, the DNA is TGTGCCAGCAGCTTAGGACAGGGAACCGAAGCTTTCTTT. Full variable domain (remainder filled in from reference TRBV7-9 and TRBJ1-1): DTGVSQNPRHKITKRGQNVTFRCDPISEHNRLYWYRQTLGQGPEFLTYFQNEAQLEKSRLLSDRFSAERPKGSFSTLEIQRTEQGDSAMYLCASSLGQGTEAFFGQGTRLTVV.

This clone was counted a single time. V usage is TRBV5-1 and J usage is TRBJ2-5, with D uncertain. V gave up 4 bases and J gave up 5 bases, with 12 bases separating them. The CDR3 is made up of 13 amino acids. CDR1 is SGHRS and CDR2 is YFSETQ in the germline V gene. CDR3 loop: CASSPSVSETQYF. The CDR3, as DNA: TGCGCCAGCAGCCCCAGCGTGTCGGAGACCCAGTACTTC.

This clone was seen a single time. The chain employs TRBV29-1 and TRBJ2-5; the match to TRBD1 covers 9 bases. Germline CDR1 reads SQVTM; CDR2 reads ANQGSEA. Trimming cost V 6 bases and J 4 bases; bases outside gene matches: 9. The CDR3 runs 14 residues. The DNA of the CDR3 is TGCAGCGTGGACGGACAGGGGAGTGGAGAGACCCAGTACTTC. This encodes CSVDGQGSGETQYF.

The chain links TRBV7-2 to TRBJ2-5; D not certain. V was shortened by 5 bases and J by 2 bases, with 6 bases between the two germline ends. The CDR3 totals 12 residues. Germline CDR1 reads SGHTA; CDR2 reads FQGNSA. The CDR3 here is CASSHEQETQYF. In nucleotides, the CDR3 is TGTGCCAGCAGCCACGAGCAAGAGACCCAGTACTTC.

The chain recombines TRBV7-6 with TRBJ2-3, with D hard to call. Per the germline V gene, CDR1 is SGHVS and CDR2 is FNYEAQ. V was shortened by 5 bases and J by 5 bases, with 8 bases between the two germline ends. The CDR3 totals 12 residues. CDR3 in DNA: TGTGCCAGCAGCCCCAACAGAGATACGCAGTATTTT. Protein: CASSPNRDTQYF.

The J gene is TRBJ2-2, the V gene TRBV7-2, with TRBD2 identical over 9 bases. This CDR3 is built from 18 residues. J gave up 6 bases and V 6 bases, and 17 bases lay outside the gene matches. From germline, CDR1 is SGHTA and CDR2 FQGNSA. The DNA of the CDR3 is TGTGCCAGCAGACCTAACCTCTTTGGCGGGGGGGCTCCCGGGGAGCTGTTTTTT. As protein: CASRPNLFGGGAPGELFF.

The chain couples TRBV6-6 to TRBJ2-3, with 9 nucleotides matching TRBD2. The CDR3 covers 14 residues. J was trimmed by 4 bases and V by 7 bases; bases with no gene match: 6. The germline CDR1 and CDR2 sequences are MNHNY and SVGAGI (reference sequence). The CDR3 reads CASNPGGRADTQYF. The CDR3, as DNA: TGTGCCAGCAACCCTGGCGGGAGGGCAGATACGCAGTATTTT.

The V gene is TRBV9, the J gene TRBJ1-4; TRBD1 matches 8 bases. The CDR3 runs 16 residues. V shed 0 bases, J shed 5 bases, and the junction held 6 bases outside the gene matches. Germline-derived CDR1 and CDR2 are SGDLS and YYNGEE. The CDR3 loop reads CASSVDDRGLNEKLFF. The CDR3 DNA reads TGTGCCAGCAGCGTAGATGACAGGGGTCTCAATGAAAAACTGTTTTTT. The full variable domain, with the rest looked up from reference TRBV9 and TRBJ1-4, is DSGVTQTPKHLITATGQRVTLRCSPRSGDLSVYWYQQSLDQGLQFLIQYYNGEERAKGNILERFSAQQFPDLHSELNLSSLELGDSALYFCASSVDDRGLNEKLFFGSGTQLSVL.

The DNA for the CDR3 is TGTGCCAGCAGCCAAAGGCCGCAGGGGGGTAAGGAGCCCCAGCATTTT. This codes for CASSQRPQGGKEPQHF. V usage is TRBV7-8 and J usage is TRBJ1-5, with 7 bases matching TRBD1. In germline, CDR1 is SGHVS, CDR2 FQNEAQ. The J segment lost 8 bases and the V segment lost 5 bases, leaving 15 bases of the junction unmatched. This CDR3 is 16 amino acids long. Together with reference TRBV7-8 and TRBJ1-5, the CDR3 gives the full variable domain: GAGVSQSPRYKVAKRGQDVALRCDPISGHVSLFWYQQALGQGPEFLTYFQNEAQLDKSGLPSDRFFAERPEGSVSTLKIQRTQQEDSAVYLCASSQRPQGGKEPQHFGDGTRLSIL.

The gene calls are TRBV9 and TRBJ2-5; 12 bases are a match to TRBD2. The CDR3 spans 17 residues. Per the germline V gene, CDR1 is SGDLS and CDR2 is YYNGEE. V lost 0 bases to trimming and J lost 2 bases; unmatched junction nucleotides: 5. The CDR3 reads CASSVAVLAGGQETQYF. CDR3 sequence (DNA): TGTGCCAGCAGCGTAGCTGTACTAGCGGGGGGTCAAGAGACCCAGTACTTC. The full variable domain, completed using reference TRBV9 and TRBJ2-5, is DSGVTQTPKHLITATGQRVTLRCSPRSGDLSVYWYQQSLDQGLQFLIQYYNGEERAKGNILERFSAQQFPDLHSELNLSSLELGDSALYFCASSVAVLAGGQETQYFGPGTRLLVL.

This chain connects TRBV19 to TRBJ1-3; perhaps TRBD1 as D (5 bases). The CDR3 length is 15 residues. V was clipped by 0 bases and J by 1 base, with 7 bases between them. Germline V CDR1 and CDR2: LNHDA, SQIVND (reference sequence). The CDR3 is CASSIDGGSGNTIYF. For the CDR3, the DNA is TGTGCCAGTAGTATAGACGGGGGATCTGGAAACACCATATATTTT.

This sequence joins TRBV28 and TRBJ1-5, with D perhaps TRBD1 (6 bases). This CDR3 is built from 15 residues. Trimming left V 5 bases short and J 7 bases short, with 18 bases between. Looked up from germline, CDR1 is MDHEN and CDR2 is SYDVKM. The CDR3 DNA reads TGTGCCAGCAGTCCGGGGGCAAGGGTCGGGCAGCCCCAGCATTTT. It is translated as CASSPGARVGQPQHF.

As for this clone: Other DNA sequences of this sample code for an identical CDR3. The chain combines TRBV28 with TRBJ1-5; possibly TRBD1 for D (6 bases). CDR3 size: 14 residues. In germline, CDR1 is MDHEN, CDR2 SYDVKM. The V gene lost 2 bases and the J gene lost 4 bases, with 9 bases spanning the gap. CDR3 protein: CASSLVTGNQPQHF. The CDR3 DNA is TGTGCCAGCAGTTTAGTGACAGGTAATCAGCCCCAGCATTTT. The variable domain in full, completed from reference TRBV28 and TRBJ1-5, reads DVKVTQSSRYLVKRTGEKVFLECVQDMDHENMFWYRQDPGLGLRLIYFSYDVKMKEKGDIPEGYSVSREKKERFSLILESASTNQTSMYLCASSLVTGNQPQHFGDGTRLSIL.

The chain uses TRBV28 and TRBJ2-7; 10 bases agree with TRBD1. The CDR3 totals 14 residues. Per the germline V gene, CDR1 is MDHEN and CDR2 is SYDVKM. The J segment lost 2 bases and the V segment lost 6 bases, leaving 4 bases of the junction unmatched. CDR3 nucleotide sequence: TGTGCCAGCAGGTCGACAGGGGGCGCCTACGAGCAGTACTTC. Translating it yields CASRSTGGAYEQYF.

This clone was picked up one time. This chain links TRBV7-2 with TRBJ2-5, with D maybe TRBD2 (5 bases). This CDR3 spans 13 amino acids. Germline lookup yields CDR1 SGHTA and CDR2 FQGNSA. The V end was cut by 1 base, the J end by 4 bases, with 7 bases between. The CDR3 is CASSLVGRETQYF. The CDR3 nucleotides are TGTGCCAGCAGCTTAGTAGGGAGAGAGACCCAGTACTTC.

This chain connects TRBV4-2 to TRBJ2-1, with a possible D match to TRBD2 (7 bases). There are 20 residues in the CDR3. Germline CDR1 and CDR2: LGHNA and YNFKEQ. V dropped 4 bases and J dropped 0 bases, with 25 bases sitting between them. The CDR3 DNA follows: TGTGCCAGCAGCCGAACGGGGGGCGGGAGCGCCACTAGCTCCTACAATGAGCAGTTCTTC. This gives the protein CASSRTGGGSATSSYNEQFF.

The chain has TRBV15 and TRBJ2-7; D call uncertain. The CDR3 has 16 amino acids. The V and J ends lost 1 base and 3 bases respectively, with 16 bases between them. From germline, CDR1 is LNHNV and CDR2 YYDKDF (reference sequence). CDR3 nucleotide sequence: TGTGCCACCAGCAGAGGGGTCCTTCAGATTAACTACGAGCAGTACTTC. Amino acid sequence: CATSRGVLQINYEQYF.

This clone was seen a single time. The chain combines TRBV7-2 with TRBJ2-5, with 7 positions matching TRBD1. In germline, CDR1 is SGHTA, CDR2 FQGNSA. This CDR3 has 15 residues. V dropped 1 base and J dropped 2; count of bases not matched to a gene: 4. CDR3 sequence reads: CASSLVTGQQETQYF. In DNA form, the CDR3 reads TGTGCCAGCAGCTTAGTGACAGGGCAACAAGAGACCCAGTACTTC. Full variable domain (remainder filled in from reference TRBV7-2 and TRBJ2-5): GAGVSQSPSNKVTEKGKDVELRCDPISGHTALYWYRQSLGQGLEFLIYFQGNSAPDKSGLPSDRFSAERTGGSVSTLTIQRTQQEDSAVYLCASSLVTGQQETQYFGPGTRLLVL.

The DNA for the CDR3 is TGTGCCAGCTCAGCAGCCAGGGATCAGCCCCAGCATTTT. Its translation is CASSAARDQPQHF. This chain joins TRBV18 and TRBJ1-5, with a possible D match to TRBD1 (5 bases). In germline, CDR1 is KGHSH, CDR2 LQKENI. The CDR3 consists of 13 residues. Trimming stripped 5 bases from V and 5 bases from J, with 10 bases between. The variable domain in full, completed from reference TRBV18 and TRBJ1-5, reads NAGVMQNPRHLVRRRGQEARLRCSPMKGHSHVYWYRQLPEEGLKFMVYLQKENIIDESGMPKERFSAEFPKEGPSILRIQQVVRGDSAAYFCASSAARDQPQHFGDGTRLSIL.

The V call is TRBV5-1, the J call TRBJ1-4, with TRBD1 as a possible D gene (5 bases). Trimming left V 4 bases short and J 4 bases short, with 17 bases between. Germline CDR1 reads SGHRS; CDR2 reads YFSETQ. CDR3 length: 16 amino acids. CDR3 DNA sequence: TGCGCCAGCAGCCTTAATGGGGCAGGGATTAATGAAAAACTGTTTTTT. Protein product: CASSLNGAGINEKLFF.

The genes are TRBV9 and TRBJ2-3; 16 nucleotides agree with TRBD2. CDR3 length: 18 residues. The germline V gene encodes CDR1 SGDLS and CDR2 YYNGEE. J was trimmed by 2 bases and V by 4 bases; bases with no gene match: 7. This CDR3 reads CASSPGLAGGFLTDTQYF. In DNA, the CDR3 is TGTGCCAGCAGCCCGGGACTAGCGGGGGGGTTCCTCACAGATACGCAGTATTTT.

This clone was seen a single time. CDR3 sequence reads: CASSLQGVGRNEQYF. The CDR3 nucleotides read TGTGCCAGCAGTTTACAGGGCGTAGGGAGGAACGAGCAGTACTTC. The chain recombines TRBV27 with TRBJ2-7; D possibly corresponds to TRBD2 (6 bases). From germline, CDR1 is MNHEY and CDR2 SMNVEV (reference sequence). The CDR3 has 15 residues. V lost 2 bases, J lost 5 bases, and 16 bases lay in between.

This chain joins TRBV5-4 and TRBJ2-7, with D maybe TRBD2 (6 bases). V lost 3 bases and J lost 4, with 17 bases in between. The CDR3 has 15 amino acids. Germline V CDR1 and CDR2: SGHNT, YYREEE (reference sequence). The CDR3 region has the DNA TGTGCCAGCAGCTCCCGGGCGGGGTCGGGGTACGAGCAGTACTTC. This encodes CASSSRAGSGYEQYF. The full variable domain, completed using reference TRBV5-4 and TRBJ2-7, is ETGVTQSPTHLIKTRGQQVTLRCSSQSGHNTVSWYQQALGQGPQFIFQYYREEENGRGNFPPRFSGLQFPNYSSELNVNALELDDSALYLCASSSRAGSGYEQYFGPGTRLTVT.

The CDR3 sequence: CASSRFRGETQYF. The CDR3 nucleotides are TGCGCCAGCAGTCGGTTTAGGGGAGAGACCCAGTACTTC. The chain couples TRBV23-1 to TRBJ2-5; maybe TRBD1 (5 bases). TRBV23-1 belongs to the ORF category, with a function that is uncertain. Trimming shortened V by 4 bases and J by 4 bases, and 10 bases separated the two germline ends. The CDR3 runs 13 residues.

This sequence joins TRBV7-9 and TRBJ1-4; 7 nucleotides align to TRBD1. Germline CDR1 and CDR2: SEHNR and FQNEAQ (reference sequence). This CDR3 region has 17 residues. V lost 3 bases, J lost 8 bases, and 15 bases stayed unmatched. The CDR3 nucleotides are TGTGCCAGCAGCTTGGACAGGCCTGTCCTGGGGACGGAAAAACTGTTTTTT. Protein product: CASSLDRPVLGTEKLFF.